The 5 T cell receptor beta chains in this list originate from one sample, sequenced in a study of blood T cell repertoires in COVID-19. TCRdb keeps only in-frame clones here, not all; method: immunoSEQ multiplex PCR. This table holds 250,000 to 300,000 clones, around 90% found once. The sequenced material came from peripheral blood. The receptors shown here come from a woman between 45 and 65 years old who had recovered from COVID-19.

In this sample, this clone turned up many times. The chain combines TRBV6-6 with TRBJ2-7; maybe TRBD1 (6 bases). This CDR3 has 18 amino acids. Trimming removed 5 bases at V and 2 bases at J, with 25 bases between. Per the germline V gene, CDR1 is MNHNY and CDR2 is SVGAGI (reference sequence). The CDR3 DNA reads as TGTGCCAGCAGTCGGACAGCCTTGCAACCCGGCGTTCCCTACGAGCAGTACTTC. Translating it yields CASSRTALQPGVPYEQYF.

The chain is built from TRBV5-1 and TRBJ2-3; D is possibly TRBD2 (6 bases). The CDR3 extends over 16 amino acids. Trimming took 4 bases from V and 1 from J, leaving 16 bases between them. Germline CDR1 SGHRS, CDR2 YFSETQ. CDR3 bases: TGCGCCAGCAGCCCGAGACTAGTTACTGGCACAGATACGCAGTATTTT. Translation gives CASSPRLVTGTDTQYF.

Remarks on this clone: The junction and the germline gene differ at one end; a read error may be behind it. This rearrangement joins TRBV19 to TRBJ2-3, with TRBD1 matching 7 bases. The CDR3 length is 16 residues. Germline V gene lookup returns CDR1 LNHDA and CDR2 SQIVND (reference sequence). The CDR3 region is CTSSQLSGGRSDTQYF. As DNA, the CDR3 is TGTACCAGTAGCCAACTCTCAGGGGGACGGTCAGATACGCAGTATTTT.

V usage is TRBV7-8 and J usage is TRBJ1-5; 8 bases fit TRBD1. V dropped 4 bases and J dropped 7; count of bases not matched to a gene: 6. The CDR3 is made up of 14 amino acids. Germline CDR1 reads SGHVS; CDR2 reads FQNEAQ. Written as DNA, the CDR3 is TGTGCCAGCAGCTCAGGACAGGGTTCACAGCCCCAGCATTTT. Amino acids: CASSSGQGSQPQHF.

This clone was seen once. This chain uses TRBV7-9 with TRBJ2-7, with 7 nucleotides matching TRBD1. The CDR3 spans 12 residues. In germline, CDR1 is SEHNR, CDR2 FQNEAQ (reference sequence). V shed 5 bases, J shed 5 bases, and the junction held 3 bases outside the gene matches. The CDR3 DNA sequence: TGTGCCAGCAGCCAGACAGGGAACGAGCAGTACTTC. It codes for CASSQTGNEQYF.